This entry lists 28 T cell receptor beta chains sequenced from one sample in a study of OX40 agonist ivuxolimab in advanced cancers. TCRdb's table, derived via immunoSEQ multiplex PCR, lists solely in-frame clones and lacks some. The sample records around 60,000 clones, about four fifths being singletons. Specimen: CD4+ or CD8+ T cells sorted from blood, collected in a trial of the OX40 agonist ivuxolimab. The receptors stem from an adult with an advanced solid tumor such as melanoma, head and neck, liver or kidney cancer.

The DNA of the CDR3 is TGTGCCAGCAGCCCCGACAGGTACTCCTACGAGCAGTACTTC. This translates into CASSPDRYSYEQYF. J is TRBJ2-7 and V is TRBV5-4; tentative D call: TRBD1 (6 bases). The CDR3 is made up of 14 amino acids. V lost 4 bases and J lost 0, with 11 bases in between. Germline V gene lookup returns CDR1 SGHNT and CDR2 YYREEE (reference sequence).

The chain has TRBV7-8 and TRBJ1-6, with D perhaps matching TRBD1 (5 bases). V was trimmed by 1 base and J by 10 bases, leaving 11 bases between them. Germline V gene sequence: CDR1 SGHVS, CDR2 FQNEAQ. The CDR3 sequence is 14 residues long. DNA of the CDR3: TGTGCCAGCAGCTTAGTATCTGGGACCTCACCCCTCCACTTT. This gives the protein CASSLVSGTSPLHF.

This chain links TRBV15 with TRBJ2-5, with D perhaps matching TRBD1 (6 bases). The germline V and J ends were trimmed by 1 base and 5 bases, with 11 bases remaining between them. CDR1 is LNHNV, CDR2 YYDKDF, per germline (reference sequence). This CDR3 is 14 amino acids long. The CDR3 loop is CATSRGAGAETQYF. CDR3 in DNA: TGTGCCACCAGCAGAGGAGCAGGGGCGGAGACCCAGTACTTC.

The chain uses TRBV13 and TRBJ2-3, with TRBD2 matching over 9 bases. This CDR3 has 15 amino acids. The germline V gene encodes CDR1 PRHDT and CDR2 FYEKMQ (reference sequence). V lost 4 bases, J lost 2 bases, and 4 bases stayed unmatched. CDR3 residues: CASSSLAGTTDTQYF. CDR3 DNA: TGTGCCAGCAGCTCCCTAGCGGGGACCACAGATACGCAGTATTTT.

The chain couples TRBV7-8 to TRBJ1-2; possible D gene TRBD1, 5 bases. V was shortened by 4 bases and J by 2 bases, with 11 bases between the two germline ends. The V gene's germline CDR1 is SGHVS and CDR2 FQNEAQ. The CDR3 length is 14 residues. CDR3 DNA sequence: TGTGCCAGCAGCTCCCTCTCAGGGAACTATGGCTACACCTTC. Its translation: CASSSLSGNYGYTF.

The rearrangement joins TRBV28 to TRBJ1-1; TRBD1 aligns across 7 bases. V lost 7 bases to trimming and J lost 4 bases; unmatched junction nucleotides: 12. CDR3 length equals 15 residues. Germline loops: CDR1 MDHEN, CDR2 SYDVKM. The CDR3 DNA reads TGTGCCAGCACATCACAGGGGATTGTTATCACTGAAGCTTTCTTT. As protein: CASTSQGIVITEAFF.

The genes are TRBV5-1 and TRBJ1-6; tentative D call: TRBD1 (5 bases). With 0 bases removed from V and 13 bases from J, the gap between germline ends came to 26 bases. Germline assignment: CDR1 SGHRS and CDR2 YFSETQ. The CDR3 totals 18 residues. DNA for the CDR3: TGCGCCAGCAGCTTGGCCCCGCTCGCCGGCCAGGGCCCTGCCCCCCTCCACTTT. Its translation is CASSLAPLAGQGPAPLHF.

The chain employs TRBV7-3 and TRBJ2-2, with D possibly matching TRBD1 (6 bases). V lost 2 bases and J 6 bases, leaving 10 bases between the germline ends. Germline-derived CDR1 and CDR2 are SGHTA and FQGTGA. There are 14 residues in the CDR3. The CDR3 reads CASSLQGMAGELFF. In nucleotides, the CDR3 is TGTGCCAGCAGCTTACAGGGGATGGCCGGGGAGCTGTTTTTT.

V usage is TRBV11-3 and J usage is TRBJ2-1; either TRBD1 or TRBD2 may supply D (5 bases each). This CDR3 comprises 15 residues. Trimming removed 1 base from V and 2 bases from J, with 9 bases in between. From germline, CDR1 is SGHNT and CDR2 YENEEA. The chain's CDR3 is CASSLVWDPYNEQFF. CDR3 in DNA: TGTGCCAGCAGCTTAGTATGGGACCCCTACAATGAGCAGTTCTTC.

V and J are TRBV4-1 and TRBJ2-3; D unclear. This CDR3 region has 16 residues. CDR1 is MGHRA and CDR2 is YSYEKL in the germline V gene. Trimming took 1 base from V and 0 from J, leaving 11 bases between them. CDR3 nucleotides: TGCGCCAGCAGCCAAGTTGTTTCATACAGCACAGATACGCAGTATTTT. Translated: CASSQVVSYSTDTQYF.

The rearrangement links TRBV2 to TRBJ1-3; D perhaps matches TRBD1 (5 bases). Trimming pared 4 bases from V and 0 bases from J, leaving 10 bases between. CDR1 and CDR2 (germline): SNHLY, FYNNEI. The CDR3 has 15 residues. CDR3 nucleotide sequence: TGTGCCAGCAGTGTAACAGGAGACTCTGGAAACACCATATATTTT. Translated, it gives CASSVTGDSGNTIYF. Full variable domain (rest looked up from reference TRBV2 and TRBJ1-3): EPEVTQTPSHQVTQMGQEVILRCVPISNHLYFYWYRQILGQKVEFLVSFYNNEISEKSEIFDDQFSVERPDGSNFTLKIRSTKLEDSAMYFCASSVTGDSGNTIYFGEGSWLTVV.

The rearrangement links TRBV5-4 to TRBJ2-7; 11 bases align to TRBD1. CDR3 length: 15 residues. With V trimmed by 2 bases and J by 6 bases, 7 bases remained unmatched. Germline loops: CDR1 SGHNT, CDR2 YYREEE (reference sequence). The CDR3 bases are TGTGCCAGCAGCTTAGCCGGGACAGGGGGTAGCGAGCAGTACTTC. It codes for CASSLAGTGGSEQYF.

The count of this clone is one. This chain connects TRBV5-4 to TRBJ1-2; 10 nucleotides agree with TRBD1. V trimming: 3 bases; J trimming: 5 bases; junction bases outside the gene matches: 4. This CDR3 contains 14 residues. The germline V gene has CDR1 SGHNT and CDR2 YYREEE (reference sequence). The CDR3 nucleotides are TGTGCCAGCAGCTCGGGACAGGGGACATATGGCTACACCTTC. Amino acid sequence: CASSSGQGTYGYTF. Based on the CDR3 plus reference TRBV5-4 and TRBJ1-2, the full variable domain is ETGVTQSPTHLIKTRGQQVTLRCSSQSGHNTVSWYQQALGQGPQFIFQYYREEENGRGNFPPRFSGLQFPNYSSELNVNALELDDSALYLCASSSGQGTYGYTFGSGTRLTVV.

In this sample, this clone turned up a few times. The chain employs TRBV7-3 and TRBJ2-2, with 7 bases lining up with TRBD2. Germline-derived CDR1 and CDR2 are SGHTA and FQGTGA. The CDR3 totals 14 residues. The J segment lost 3 bases and the V segment lost 5 bases, leaving 3 bases of the junction unmatched. The CDR3 DNA reads as TGTGCCAGCAGCCCTACTAGCGACACCGGGGAGCTGTTTTTT. Protein product: CASSPTSDTGELFF.

The chain employs TRBV2 and TRBJ1-1; 11 nucleotides match TRBD1. V gave up 6 bases and J gave up 3 bases; unmatched junction bases: 3. The CDR3 has 14 amino acids. Looked up from germline, CDR1 is SNHLY and CDR2 is FYNNEI. As DNA, the CDR3 is TGTGCCAGCAGCGTGGACAGGGGGCACACTGAAGCTTTCTTT. Translating it yields CASSVDRGHTEAFF.

This clone was seen a single time. The V gene is TRBV19, the J gene TRBJ1-1; tentatively, D is TRBD1 (5 bases). This CDR3 spans 11 amino acids. Germline V gene data show CDR1 as LNHDA and CDR2 as SQIVND (reference sequence). Trimming pared 11 bases from V and 1 base from J, leaving 8 bases between. The CDR3 loop is CAAGRNTEAFF. The CDR3 bases are TGTGCCGCAGGGAGGAACACTGAAGCTTTCTTT.

The chain couples TRBV9 to TRBJ2-7; 7 nucleotides align to TRBD2. Looked up from germline, CDR1 is SGDLS and CDR2 is YYNGEE. Germline trimming cut 0 bases from V and 0 bases from J; bases unmatched to any gene: 6. The CDR3 extends over 16 amino acids. Written as DNA, the CDR3 is TGTGCCAGCAGCGTAGGGCCGGGAGGTCCCTCCTACGAGCAGTACTTC. It specifies CASSVGPGGPSYEQYF.

J is TRBJ2-5 and V is TRBV19; D gene uncertain. Germline V gene data show CDR1 as LNHDA and CDR2 as SQIVND (reference sequence). Trimming took off 4 bases at V and 3 bases at J, with 12 bases between the two ends. This CDR3 contains 14 residues. The CDR3 nucleotides are TGTGCCAGTAGTACTCTGGCCCGAGAAGAGACCCAGTACTTC. Translated, it gives CASSTLAREETQYF. Variable domain in full (rest from reference TRBV19 and TRBJ2-5): DGGITQSPKYLFRKEGQNVTLSCEQNLNHDAMYWYRQDPGQGLRLIYYSQIVNDFQKGDIAEGYSVSREKKESFPLTVTSAQKNPTAFYLCASSTLAREETQYFGPGTRLLVL.

The chain has TRBV28 and TRBJ2-1, with TRBD1 identical over 7 bases. The CDR3 extends over 15 amino acids. Germline V gene sequence: CDR1 MDHEN, CDR2 SYDVKM. The V segment lost 3 bases and the J segment 2 bases; nucleotides outside the gene matches: 4. CDR3 in DNA: TGTGCCAGCAGTTTTAACAGGGGAGCCTACAATGAGCAGTTCTTC. Translating gives CASSFNRGAYNEQFF.

The chain recombines TRBV19 with TRBJ2-7; D remains unclear. The CDR3 has 14 amino acids. With 3 bases removed from V and 2 bases from J, the gap between germline ends came to 11 bases. The germline CDR1 and CDR2 sequences are LNHDA and SQIVND (reference sequence). CDR3 in amino acids: CASSIGDSAYEQYF. In DNA, the CDR3 is TGTGCCAGTAGTATTGGGGATAGTGCCTACGAGCAGTACTTC.

This clone was observed a handful of times. The chain is built from TRBV5-4 and TRBJ1-3, with D unresolved. CDR3 size: 12 residues. CDR1 SGHNT and CDR2 YYREEE come from the germline V gene (reference sequence). V lost 1 base to trimming and J lost 3 bases, with 2 bases between them. For the CDR3, the DNA is TGTGCCAGCAGCTTGTTTGGAAACACCATATATTTT. Amino acid sequence: CASSLFGNTIYF.

V usage is TRBV7-9 and J usage is TRBJ1-2, with 11 bases aligning to TRBD1. The CDR3 consists of 18 residues. The junction had 13 bases not matched to a gene; V was cut back by 4 bases and J by 3 bases. Germline V gene data show CDR1 as SEHNR and CDR2 as FQNEAQ (reference sequence). The CDR3 region has the DNA TGTGCCAGCAGCTCAATTTGGGACAGGGGGGGGAAAGACTATGGCTACACCTTC. This translates into CASSSIWDRGGKDYGYTF.

The V call is TRBV7-9, the J call TRBJ2-5, with D tentatively TRBD2 (5 bases). Germline assignment: CDR1 SEHNR and CDR2 FQNEAQ (reference sequence). Trimming took 4 bases from V and 2 from J, leaving 17 bases between them. This CDR3 contains 16 residues. CDR3 nucleotides: TGTGCCAGCAGCTCCGGGGTTTGGCGGGTGCAAGAGACCCAGTACTTC. Amino acid sequence: CASSSGVWRVQETQYF.

The CDR3 DNA reads TGTGCCAGCTCACCGTCGGCAGGGCTTTTAGATTCACCCCTCCACTTT. This gives the protein CASSPSAGLLDSPLHF. V gene TRBV18 combines with J gene TRBJ1-6; D might be TRBD1 (5 bases). The CDR3 consists of 16 residues. Trimming stripped 3 bases from V and 8 bases from J, with 17 bases between. In germline, CDR1 is KGHSH, CDR2 LQKENI. The full variable domain, with the rest looked up from reference TRBV18 and TRBJ1-6, is NAGVMQNPRHLVRRRGQEARLRCSPMKGHSHVYWYRQLPEEGLKFMVYLQKENIIDESGMPKERFSAEFPKEGPSILRIQQVVRGDSAAYFCASSPSAGLLDSPLHFGNGTRLTVT.

The genes are TRBV13 and TRBJ2-2; tentative D call: TRBD2 (5 bases). This CDR3 contains 12 residues. The germline CDR1 and CDR2 sequences are PRHDT and FYEKMQ (reference sequence). V was shortened by 8 bases and J by 7 bases, with 11 bases between the two germline ends. For the CDR3, the DNA is TGTGCCAGCCGCCCCGGGGTCGGGGAGCTGTTTTTT. Translation gives CASRPGVGELFF.

The V call is TRBV5-4, the J call TRBJ2-3; the match to TRBD2 covers 9 bases. CDR1 and CDR2 (germline): SGHNT, YYREEE (reference sequence). The CDR3 runs 16 residues. V lost 0 bases, J lost 0 bases, and 2 bases stayed unmatched. CDR3 sequence reads: CASSLGTSESTDTQYF. CDR3 sequence (DNA): TGTGCCAGCAGCTTGGGGACTAGCGAAAGCACAGATACGCAGTATTTT.

The J gene is TRBJ1-1, the V gene TRBV15; D unclear. The CDR3 contains 13 residues. Per germline, CDR1 LNHNV and CDR2 YYDKDF (reference sequence). V lost 4 bases, J lost 3 bases, and 9 bases lay in between. The CDR3 DNA reads as TGTGCCACCAGCATGCGTTGGGACACTGAAGCTTTCTTT. Amino acids: CATSMRWDTEAFF.

V usage is TRBV4-1 and J usage is TRBJ2-3; D is perhaps TRBD2 (6 bases). The CDR3 has 17 amino acids. V was clipped by 2 bases and J by 1 base, with 16 bases between them. Germline lookup yields CDR1 MGHRA and CDR2 YSYEKL. The CDR3 reads CASSQRFAGQGTDTQYF. For the CDR3, the DNA is TGCGCCAGCAGCCAAAGGTTCGCGGGGCAAGGCACAGATACGCAGTATTTT.